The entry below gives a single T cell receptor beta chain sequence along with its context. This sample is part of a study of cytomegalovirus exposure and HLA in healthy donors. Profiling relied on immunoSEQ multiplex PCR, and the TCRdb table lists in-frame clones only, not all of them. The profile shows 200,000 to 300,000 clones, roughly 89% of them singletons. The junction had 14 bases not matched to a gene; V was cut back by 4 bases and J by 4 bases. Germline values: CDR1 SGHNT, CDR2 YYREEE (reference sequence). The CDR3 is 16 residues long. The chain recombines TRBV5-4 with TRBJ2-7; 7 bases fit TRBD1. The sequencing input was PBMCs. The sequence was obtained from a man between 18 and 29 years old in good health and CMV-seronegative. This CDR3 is CASSPNRGSFQYEQYF. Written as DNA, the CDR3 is TGTGCCAGCAGCCCAAACAGGGGTTCGTTCCAATACGAGCAGTACTTC.